The sample holds one count of the clone carrying this T cell receptor (beta chain). The CDR3 contains 14 residues. With V trimmed by 5 bases and J by 3 bases, 7 bases remained unmatched. Germline CDR1 and CDR2: SGHRS and YFSETQ. This record comes from a study of OX40 agonist ivuxolimab in advanced cancers. Study-wide background: Patients were dosed with the agonistic anti-OX40 (CD134) antibody ivuxolimab. Ivuxolimab, which patients received intravenously every 2 weeks, was dosed at 0.01 to 10 mg/kg. Age averaged around 60 years (range roughly 23 to 79), and 82.7% were male.

The protocol was immunoSEQ multiplex PCR, while the TCRdb copy is restricted to in-frame clones and leaves out a portion. The table records 70,000 or so clones, about 90% of them present only once. This TCR came from an adult with an advanced solid tumor such as melanoma, head and neck, liver or kidney cancer. Source: CD4+ or CD8+ T cells sorted from blood, taken in a trial of the OX40 agonist ivuxolimab. This chain links TRBV5-1 with TRBJ2-7; 8 positions match TRBD1. CDR3 region: CASSSGQARYEQYF. The DNA of the CDR3 is TGCGCCAGCAGTTCGGGACAGGCGCGCTACGAGCAGTACTTC.